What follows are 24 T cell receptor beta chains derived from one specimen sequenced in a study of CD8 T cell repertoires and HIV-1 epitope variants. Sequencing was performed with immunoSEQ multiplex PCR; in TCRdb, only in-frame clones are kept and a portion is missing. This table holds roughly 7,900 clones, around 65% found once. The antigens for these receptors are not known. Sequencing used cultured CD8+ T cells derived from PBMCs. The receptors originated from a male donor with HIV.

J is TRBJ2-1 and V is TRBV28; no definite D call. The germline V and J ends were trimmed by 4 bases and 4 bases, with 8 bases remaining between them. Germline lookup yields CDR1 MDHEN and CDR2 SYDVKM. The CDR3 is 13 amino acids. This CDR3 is CASSSSTYNEQFF. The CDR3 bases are TGTGCCAGCAGTTCAAGCACATACAATGAGCAGTTCTTC.

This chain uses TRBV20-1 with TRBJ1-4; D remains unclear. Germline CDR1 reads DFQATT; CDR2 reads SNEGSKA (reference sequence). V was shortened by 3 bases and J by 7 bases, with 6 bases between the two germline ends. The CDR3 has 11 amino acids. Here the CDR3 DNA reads TGCAGTGCTAGGGAAGGTGAAAAACTGTTTTTT. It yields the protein CSAREGEKLFF.

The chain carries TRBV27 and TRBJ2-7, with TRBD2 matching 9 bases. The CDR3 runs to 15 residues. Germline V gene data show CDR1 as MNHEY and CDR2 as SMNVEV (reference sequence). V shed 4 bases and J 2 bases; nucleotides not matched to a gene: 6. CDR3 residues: CASSSHPSGTYEQYF. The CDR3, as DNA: TGTGCCAGCAGTTCCCACCCTAGCGGGACCTACGAGCAGTACTTC.

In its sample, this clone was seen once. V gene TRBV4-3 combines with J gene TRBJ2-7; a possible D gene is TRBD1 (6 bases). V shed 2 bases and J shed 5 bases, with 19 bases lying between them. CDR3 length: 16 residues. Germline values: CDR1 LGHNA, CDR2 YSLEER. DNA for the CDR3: TGCGCCAGCAGCCAAACCCGACAGGTCCCCTGGGACGAGCAGTACTTC. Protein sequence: CASSQTRQVPWDEQYF.

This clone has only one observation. CDR3 in amino acids: CSVFLAGGPGGYEQYF. CDR3 nucleotides: TGCAGCGTCTTCCTAGCGGGAGGGCCAGGTGGCTACGAGCAGTACTTC. The chain has TRBV29-1 and TRBJ2-7; 12 positions match TRBD2. After removal of 6 bases from V and 3 bases from J, the junction contained 12 bases not matched to a gene. Per germline, CDR1 SQVTM and CDR2 ANQGSEA. This CDR3 has 16 amino acids.

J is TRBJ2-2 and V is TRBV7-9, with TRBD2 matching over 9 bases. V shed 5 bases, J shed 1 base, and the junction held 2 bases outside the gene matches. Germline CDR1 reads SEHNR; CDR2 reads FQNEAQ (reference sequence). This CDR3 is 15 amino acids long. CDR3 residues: CASSRSGGNTGELFF. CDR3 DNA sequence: TGTGCCAGCAGCCGTAGCGGGGGGAACACCGGGGAGCTGTTTTTT.

CDR3 DNA sequence: TGCGCCAGCAGCTTGGAACTCCGGGACCGAGGACTAGCGGGAGGGCCGGGCGAGCAGTACTTC. This codes for CASSLELRDRGLAGGPGEQYF. The rearrangement links TRBV5-1 to TRBJ2-7, with 15 bases matching TRBD2. V was clipped by 0 bases and J by 6 bases; unmatched bases: 19. The CDR3 covers 21 residues. Germline assignment: CDR1 SGHRS and CDR2 YFSETQ.

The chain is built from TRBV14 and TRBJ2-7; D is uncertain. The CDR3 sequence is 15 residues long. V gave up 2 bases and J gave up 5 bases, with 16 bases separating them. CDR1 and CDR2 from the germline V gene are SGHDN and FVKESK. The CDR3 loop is CASSQLDGPVHEQYF. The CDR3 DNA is TGTGCCAGCAGCCAACTTGACGGCCCGGTCCACGAGCAGTACTTC.

Written as DNA, the CDR3 is TGTGCCAGCAGCCACCTAGCGGGGGGATTCACCGGGGAGCTGTTTTTT. Residues: CASSHLAGGFTGELFF. The V and J genes are TRBV13 and TRBJ2-2, with 11 nucleotides matching TRBD2. The trim removed 5 bases at V and 4 bases at J, leaving 6 bases unmatched. This CDR3 contains 16 residues. Germline CDR1 reads PRHDT; CDR2 reads FYEKMQ (reference sequence).

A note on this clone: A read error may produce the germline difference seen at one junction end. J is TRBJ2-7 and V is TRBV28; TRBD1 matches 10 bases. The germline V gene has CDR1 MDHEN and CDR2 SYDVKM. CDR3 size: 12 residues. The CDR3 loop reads CASQGQGSAPDF. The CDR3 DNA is TGTGCCAGCCAGGGACAGGGGTCCGCGCCCGACTTC. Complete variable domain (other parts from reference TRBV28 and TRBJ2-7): DVKVTQSSRYLVKRTGEKVFLECVQDMDHENMFWYRQDPGLGLRLIYFSYDVKMKEKGDIPEGYSVSREKKERFSLILESASTNQTSMYLCASQGQGSAPDFGPGTRLTVT.

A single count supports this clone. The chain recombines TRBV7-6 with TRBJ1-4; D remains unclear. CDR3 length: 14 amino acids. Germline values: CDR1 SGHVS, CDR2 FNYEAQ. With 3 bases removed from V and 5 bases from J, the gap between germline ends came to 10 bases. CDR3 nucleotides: TGTGCCAGCAGCTTTAACCCCCGAAATGAAAAACTGTTTTTT. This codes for CASSFNPRNEKLFF.

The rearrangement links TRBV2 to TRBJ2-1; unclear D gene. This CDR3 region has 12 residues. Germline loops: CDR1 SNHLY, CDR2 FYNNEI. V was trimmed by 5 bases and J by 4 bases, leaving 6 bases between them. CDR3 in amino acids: CASSKGYNEQFF. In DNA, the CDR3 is TGTGCCAGCAGTAAAGGTTACAATGAGCAGTTCTTC.

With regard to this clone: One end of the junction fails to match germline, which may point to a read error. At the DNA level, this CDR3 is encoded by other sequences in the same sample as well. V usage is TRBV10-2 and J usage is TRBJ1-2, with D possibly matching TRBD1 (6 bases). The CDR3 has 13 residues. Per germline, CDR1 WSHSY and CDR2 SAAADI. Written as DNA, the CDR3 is TGCGCCAGCAGTTTGACAGGAAACTATGGCTACACTTTC. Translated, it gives CASSLTGNYGYTF.

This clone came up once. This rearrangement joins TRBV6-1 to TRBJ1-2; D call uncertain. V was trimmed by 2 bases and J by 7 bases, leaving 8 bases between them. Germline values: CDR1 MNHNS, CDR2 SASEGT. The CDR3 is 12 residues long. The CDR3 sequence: CASSESGLGYTF. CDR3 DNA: TGTGCCAGCAGTGAATCGGGCCTTGGCTACACCTTC.

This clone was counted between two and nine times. The CDR3 region is CASSLQETQYF. The CDR3 nucleotides read TGTGCCAGCAGTCTCCAAGAGACCCAGTACTTC. This sequence joins TRBV28 and TRBJ2-5; D remains ambiguous. The germline V and J ends were trimmed by 5 bases and 1 base, with 2 bases remaining between them. This CDR3 comprises 11 residues. Germline V gene sequence: CDR1 MDHEN, CDR2 SYDVKM.

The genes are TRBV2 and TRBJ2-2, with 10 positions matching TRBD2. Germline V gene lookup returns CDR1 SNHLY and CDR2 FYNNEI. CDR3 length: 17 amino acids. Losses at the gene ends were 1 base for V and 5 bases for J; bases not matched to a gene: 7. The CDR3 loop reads CASSEGLAGAWTGELFF. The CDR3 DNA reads TGTGCCAGCAGTGAAGGGCTAGCGGGAGCCTGGACCGGGGAGCTGTTTTTT.

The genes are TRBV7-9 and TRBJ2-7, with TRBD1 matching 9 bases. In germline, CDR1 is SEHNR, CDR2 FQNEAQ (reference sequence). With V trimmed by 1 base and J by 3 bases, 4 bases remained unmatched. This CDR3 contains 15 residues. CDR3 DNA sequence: TGTGCCAGCAGCTTAGTCCCGGACAGGGGCTACGAGCAGTACTTC. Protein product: CASSLVPDRGYEQYF.

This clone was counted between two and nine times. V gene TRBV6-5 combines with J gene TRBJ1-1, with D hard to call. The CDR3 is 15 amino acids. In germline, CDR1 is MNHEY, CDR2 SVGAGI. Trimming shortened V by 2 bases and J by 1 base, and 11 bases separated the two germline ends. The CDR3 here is CASSYGIEANTEAFF. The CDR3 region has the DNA TGTGCCAGCAGTTACGGGATAGAGGCGAACACTGAAGCTTTCTTT.

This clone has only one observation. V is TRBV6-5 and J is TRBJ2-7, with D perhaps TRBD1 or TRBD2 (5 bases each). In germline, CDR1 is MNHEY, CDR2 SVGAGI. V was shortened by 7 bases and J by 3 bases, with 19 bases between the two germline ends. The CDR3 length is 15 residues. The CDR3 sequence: CASTRRDEGFYEQYF. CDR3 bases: TGTGCCAGCACTCGTCGGGACGAAGGATTCTACGAGCAGTACTTC.

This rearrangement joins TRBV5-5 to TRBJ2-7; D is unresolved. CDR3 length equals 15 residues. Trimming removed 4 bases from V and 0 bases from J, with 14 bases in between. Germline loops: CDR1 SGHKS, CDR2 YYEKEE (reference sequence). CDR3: CASSQVAGFSYEQYF. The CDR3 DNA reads TGTGCCAGCAGCCAGGTAGCAGGATTCTCCTACGAGCAGTACTTC. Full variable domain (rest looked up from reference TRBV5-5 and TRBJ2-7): DAGVTQSPTHLIKTRGQQVTLRCSPISGHKSVSWYQQVLGQGPQFIFQYYEKEERGRGNFPDRFSARQFPNYSSELNVNALLLGDSALYLCASSQVAGFSYEQYFGPGTRLTVT.

The CDR3 loop is CASSPEGLAVSSYEQYF. Here the CDR3 DNA reads TGTGCCAGCAGCCCGGAGGGACTAGCGGTTAGCTCCTACGAGCAGTACTTC. This sequence joins TRBV7-9 and TRBJ2-7; 11 nucleotides line up with TRBD2. Germline V CDR1 and CDR2: SEHNR, FQNEAQ (reference sequence). CDR3 length: 17 amino acids. Unmatched junction bases numbered 9, after V lost 5 bases and J lost 0 bases.

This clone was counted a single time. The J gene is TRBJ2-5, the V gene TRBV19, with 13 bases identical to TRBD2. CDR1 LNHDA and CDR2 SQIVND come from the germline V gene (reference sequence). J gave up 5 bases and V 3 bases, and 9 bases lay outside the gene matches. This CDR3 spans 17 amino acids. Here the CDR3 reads CASSIPALAGGSETQYF. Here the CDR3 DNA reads TGTGCCAGTAGTATCCCCGCACTAGCGGGGGGGTCGGAGACCCAGTACTTC.

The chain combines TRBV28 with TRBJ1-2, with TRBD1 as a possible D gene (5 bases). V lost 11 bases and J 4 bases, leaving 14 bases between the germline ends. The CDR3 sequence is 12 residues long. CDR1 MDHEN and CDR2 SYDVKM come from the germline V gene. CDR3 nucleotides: TGTGCCTGCCAAGGGCAGGGCTATGGCTACACCTTC. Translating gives CACQGQGYGYTF.

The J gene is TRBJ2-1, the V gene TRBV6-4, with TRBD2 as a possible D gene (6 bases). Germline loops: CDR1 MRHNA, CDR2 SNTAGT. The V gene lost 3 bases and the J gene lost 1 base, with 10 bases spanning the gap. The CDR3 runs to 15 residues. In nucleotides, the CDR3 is TGTGCCAGCAGTGAAACCGGGGGTTCCTACAATGAGCAGTTCTTC. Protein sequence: CASSETGGSYNEQFF.